Below, 22 T cell receptor beta chains from the same sample are listed, as sequenced in a study of cytomegalovirus exposure and HLA in healthy donors. PCR employed 60 Vbeta and 13 Jbeta primers. Profiling relied on immunoSEQ multiplex PCR, and the TCRdb table lists in-frame clones only, not all of them. Of about 150,000 clones listed, 70% to 80% were seen once; the top ten hold about 1.7%. What was sequenced was PBMCs. The receptors stem from a female donor in good health and CMV-seropositive.

This chain connects TRBV11-2 to TRBJ1-1; 9 bases are a match to TRBD1. V lost 1 base and J lost 4; bases outside the gene matches: 7. The CDR3 is made up of 16 amino acids. CDR1 and CDR2 from the germline V gene are SGHAT and FQNNGV. Here the CDR3 DNA reads TGTGCCAGCAGCTTAGGGGACAGGGTTAGGAGCACTGAAGCTTTCTTT. It is translated as CASSLGDRVRSTEAFF.

This rearrangement joins TRBV15 to TRBJ2-4; possibly TRBD1 for D (6 bases). The CDR3 is 17 residues long. V was pared by 1 base and J by 0 bases, with 13 bases between. The V gene's germline CDR1 is LNHNV and CDR2 YYDKDF (reference sequence). CDR3 loop: CATSRGRGREAKNIQYF. The CDR3 coding sequence is TGTGCCACCAGCAGAGGCAGGGGCAGGGAAGCCAAAAACATTCAGTACTTC.

This clone was seen just once. The genes are TRBV10-3 and TRBJ2-7; weak D call: TRBD2 (5 bases). V shed 3 bases and J shed 1 base, with 19 bases lying between them. Germline V gives CDR1 ENHRY, CDR2 SYGVKD. The CDR3 consists of 17 residues. The CDR3 is CAISEPGRTDLSYEQYF. The CDR3 bases are TGTGCCATCAGTGAACCCGGTAGGACTGACCTTTCCTACGAGCAGTACTTC.

This clone was observed a handful of times. This chain links TRBV11-2 with TRBJ2-5; 7 nucleotides line up with TRBD1. The trim removed 4 bases at V and 1 base at J, leaving 0 bases unmatched. Germline CDR1 SGHAT, CDR2 FQNNGV. The CDR3 has 13 residues. The CDR3 protein is CASSWTGQETQYF. DNA for the CDR3: TGTGCCAGCAGCTGGACAGGCCAAGAGACCCAGTACTTC.

The chain joins TRBV7-9 to TRBJ2-7, with TRBD2 as a possible D gene (5 bases). V lost 4 bases and J lost 4, with 14 bases in between. Germline V lookup: CDR1 SEHNR, CDR2 FQNEAQ (reference sequence). This CDR3 is 14 amino acids long. The CDR3 region has the DNA TGTGCCAGCAGCTCAATCTTGGACTCTTACGAGCAGTACTTC. It is translated as CASSSILDSYEQYF.

In the case of this clone: One end of the junction is discordant with germline, which a read error may explain. The gene calls are TRBV5-1 and TRBJ2-5; D perhaps matches TRBD2 (6 bases). The closer fit of TRBJ2-7 to the DNA end suggests the J call may be wrong. CDR3 length: 15 residues. Germline values: CDR1 SGHRS, CDR2 YFSETQ. The CDR3 loop is CASRLDAGPTYEQYF. CDR3 sequence (DNA): TGCGCCAGCAGGTTGGACGCGGGACCGACCTACGAGCAGTACTTC.

This chain links TRBV7-9 with TRBJ2-6, with D possibly TRBD1 on 5 matching bases. CDR3 length: 15 residues. Germline V gene data show CDR1 as SEHNR and CDR2 as FQNEAQ (reference sequence). Trimming shortened V by 6 bases and J by 1 base, and 10 bases separated the two germline ends. The CDR3 reads CASRFAGSGANVLTF. The CDR3 DNA follows: TGTGCCAGCAGATTTGCAGGGTCTGGGGCCAACGTCCTGACTTTC.

Details on this clone: The junction shows a germline mismatch at one end, possibly a read error. The rearrangement uses TRBV2 and TRBJ2-6; possibly TRBD1 for D (5 bases). CDR1 is SNHLY, CDR2 FYNNEI, per germline. This CDR3 has 15 residues. Here the CDR3 DNA reads TGTGCCAGCAGTGAATTGAGCTCTGGGGCCAACGCCCTGACTTTC. It yields the protein CASSELSSGANALTF.

The gene calls are TRBV5-4 and TRBJ2-7, with TRBD1 identical over 9 bases. V shed 4 bases and J 0 bases; nucleotides not matched to a gene: 5. Germline lookup yields CDR1 SGHNT and CDR2 YYREEE (reference sequence). This CDR3 region has 15 residues. The DNA for the CDR3 is TGTGCCAGCAGCGCCAAGACAGGGGGCTCCTACGAGCAGTACTTC. This translates into CASSAKTGGSYEQYF.

The CDR3 DNA is TGTGCCAGCAGTGAACCCCCCGGGACAGGGATCTACGAGCAGTACTTC. As protein: CASSEPPGTGIYEQYF. This chain connects TRBV6-1 to TRBJ2-7; TRBD1 agrees at 9 bases. Germline V lookup: CDR1 MNHNS, CDR2 SASEGT. The V segment lost 2 bases and the J segment 3 bases; nucleotides outside the gene matches: 8. The CDR3 runs 16 residues.

This chain joins TRBV19 and TRBJ2-5, with 8 nucleotides matching TRBD1. Trimming took 1 base from V and 4 from J; bases not matched to a gene: 8. Germline values: CDR1 LNHDA, CDR2 SQIVND (reference sequence). CDR3 length: 16 amino acids. The chain's CDR3 is CASSIAHARGRETQYF. DNA for the CDR3: TGTGCCAGTAGTATAGCCCATGCCAGGGGGCGAGAGACCCAGTACTTC. Combining the CDR3 with reference TRBV19 and TRBJ2-5 gives the whole variable domain DGGITQSPKYLFRKEGQNVTLSCEQNLNHDAMYWYRQDPGQGLRLIYYSQIVNDFQKGDIAEGYSVSREKKESFPLTVTSAQKNPTAFYLCASSIAHARGRETQYFGPGTRLLVL.

The chain is built from TRBV9 and TRBJ2-7; a possible D gene is TRBD2 (7 bases). The CDR3 extends over 15 amino acids. The ends were cut back, 3 bases at V and 3 bases at J, with 16 bases in the middle. CDR1 is SGDLS, CDR2 YYNGEE, per germline. The CDR3 DNA reads TGTGCCAGCAGCGCGGGGGGCGGCGGCGGCTACGAGCAGTACTTC. Translation: CASSAGGGGGYEQYF.

The V call is TRBV5-1, the J call TRBJ2-3, with 10 positions matching TRBD1. The ends lost 3 bases at V and 6 bases at J; junction bases unmatched: 10. The CDR3 contains 16 residues. Germline V gene data show CDR1 as SGHRS and CDR2 as YFSETQ. For the CDR3, the DNA is TGCGCCAGCAGCTCGGAGTCGACAGGGGGCTTTGATACGCAGTATTTT. Translated, it gives CASSSESTGGFDTQYF.

The gene calls are TRBV18 and TRBJ2-5; D gene ambiguous. In germline, CDR1 is KGHSH, CDR2 LQKENI. V was clipped by 2 bases and J by 8 bases, with 12 bases between them. CDR3 length: 13 amino acids. The CDR3 nucleotides read TGTGCCAGCTCACCATCCACCCCAGGAACCCAGTACTTC. Protein: CASSPSTPGTQYF.

The chain recombines TRBV12-2 with TRBJ1-5. TRBV12-2 is labeled a pseudogene. This CDR3 spans 14 amino acids. CDR3 bases: TGTGCAAGTCGGATCGGCCGAACTAGGCAGCCCCAGCATTTT. It codes for CASRIGRTRQPQHF.

This clone was seen only once. V gene TRBV2 combines with J gene TRBJ1-4; D is unclear. Germline V gene data show CDR1 as SNHLY and CDR2 as FYNNEI. The CDR3 is 15 amino acids. Trimming pared 8 bases from V and 8 bases from J, leaving 21 bases between. The DNA for the CDR3 is TGTGCCAGCCAGGCGCCCGGGAGTAAATCCGAAAAACTGTTTTTT. This translates into CASQAPGSKSEKLFF.

The chain is built from TRBV7-7 and TRBJ1-5; D is possibly TRBD1 (6 bases). Trimming took 5 bases from V and 3 from J, leaving 8 bases between them. In germline, CDR1 is SSHAT, CDR2 FNYEAQ (reference sequence). The CDR3 contains 13 residues. CDR3 nucleotides: TGTGCCAGCAGCCCAGGGGTCAATCAGCCCCAGCATTTT. This sequence encodes CASSPGVNQPQHF.

The chain couples TRBV5-4 to TRBJ1-2, with TRBD1 matching 7 bases. CDR1 and CDR2 from the germline V gene are SGHNT and YYREEE (reference sequence). Trimming took 0 bases from V and 7 from J; bases not matched to a gene: 6. The CDR3 has 14 amino acids. This CDR3 is CASSLGGGRGGYTF. CDR3 coding DNA: TGTGCCAGCAGCTTGGGAGGGGGCCGGGGTGGCTACACCTTC.

The chain carries TRBV4-1 and TRBJ2-7, with D unresolved. V was shortened by 3 bases and J by 4 bases, with 10 bases between the two germline ends. The CDR3 is 13 residues long. Per germline, CDR1 MGHRA and CDR2 YSYEKL. CDR3 loop: CASSQRAEYEQYF. In DNA form, the CDR3 reads TGCGCCAGCAGCCAGAGAGCCGAATACGAGCAGTACTTC.

This chain connects TRBV6-5 to TRBJ1-5; D might be TRBD1 (5 bases). The CDR3 totals 15 residues. Trimming removed 0 bases from V and 5 bases from J, with 11 bases in between. Germline V gene sequence: CDR1 MNHEY, CDR2 SVGAGI. The CDR3 sequence: CASSYSGGEDQPQHF. The CDR3 nucleotides are TGTGCCAGCAGTTACTCTGGAGGGGAGGATCAGCCCCAGCATTTT.

V gene TRBV4-1 combines with J gene TRBJ2-5; the match to TRBD2 covers 13 bases. The CDR3 consists of 19 residues. Germline CDR1 reads MGHRA; CDR2 reads YSYEKL. The V gene end was trimmed by 4 bases and the J gene end by 5 bases; junction bases not matched to a gene: 16. The DNA of the CDR3 is TGCGCCAGCAGCCTCCTATCTCGGACTAGCGGGGGAGCCGGTGAGACCCAGTACTTC. Residues: CASSLLSRTSGGAGETQYF.

This clone was recorded once. CDR3 coding DNA: TGTGCCAGCAGTTACTCCGGGACAGGGGCGACGCAGTACTTC. It is translated as CASSYSGTGATQYF. The chain is built from TRBV6-6 and TRBJ2-7; 10 bases are a match to TRBD1. Trimming cost V 0 bases and J 9 bases; bases outside gene matches: 5. Germline CDR1 MNHNY, CDR2 SVGAGI (reference sequence). The CDR3 loop spans 14 amino acids.